This T cell receptor beta chain was documented in a study of early T cells in non-severe SARS-CoV-2 infection (dated by TCRdb to about 2021). For the study in its entirety: Because TCR sequencing was done on bulk RNA from unsorted whole blood, the alpha and beta chains could not be paired.

Broader findings and caveats from the paper: VDJdb matching was skewed toward anti-spike CD8 responses, so virus-specific expansions were likely underestimated and private and CD4 specificities were missed.

The study was a case-control design nested within a healthcare worker cohort in London, UK, with weekly nasopharyngeal swab PCR tests and blood sampling. Healthcare workers were recruited during the week of the UK lockdown, between 23 and 31 March 2020, and followed weekly for up to roughly 15 weeks. Concerning this clonotype itself: The antigen it recognizes is unknown. No per-base quality is available; no much larger clone lies one base away.

The library was obtained by 5' RACE. TCRdb names NextSeq 500 as the instrument used. The TCR library protocol attached unique molecular identifiers to individual cDNA molecules to correct for sequencing error and PCR bias. Both TCR alpha and beta chains were sequenced, and tight co-correlation was observed between alpha and beta sequence abundances in each sample. Per the authors' processing: Decombinator V4 was used to annotate TCR sequences for V gene, J gene and CDR3. Expanded TCRs were defined as changing significantly between any two time points under a Poisson model with p below 0.0001. TCR abundances were normalised to the total number of TCRs sequenced per sample and were expressed as counts per million. TRAV1-2 paired with TRAJ12, TRAJ20 or TRAJ33 defined MAIT TCRs, while TRAV10 paired with TRAJ18 defined iNKT TCRs. VDJdb, accessed 1 November 2021, was searched for CMV, EBV and SARS-CoV-2 annotated TCRs, with TCRs annotated for multiple antigens excluded. TCRdb reanalyzed the raw reads on its own, using fastp at Q25 for trimming and MiXCR for clone calling, and kept in-frame beta chains. One record per CDR3 amino acid sequence lists the most common genes and DNA. For this entry, the V and J calls and clone size follow TCRdb and not the study's own pipeline. Here the sample has under 50,000 distinct CDR3 sequences; about 5.6% occur a single time. Jointly, the top ten make up under 5% of the sample.

CDR1 and CDR2 are read off the germline V gene as SGDLS and YYNGEE. The CDR3 starts with the cysteine, ends with the phenylalanine, and has 16 residues. Only the CDR3 portion is preserved as DNA: 48 bases, with reading frame beginning at the first base. V is pruned by 0 bases and J by 0 bases, leaving 4 bases of the junction without a gene match. The sequence was collected from an adult who was a healthcare worker with PCR-confirmed SARS-CoV-2 infection or an uninfected control (not recorded which). The V and J segments used are TRBV9 and TRBJ2-3, and 7 bases in between align with TRBD2. Sequencing was done on a sample of whole blood. The CDR3 reads as follows: CASSVASGSSTDTQYF. The DNA sequence is as follows: TGTGCCAGCAGCGTAGCTAGCGGCTCTAGCACAGATACGCAGTATTTT.